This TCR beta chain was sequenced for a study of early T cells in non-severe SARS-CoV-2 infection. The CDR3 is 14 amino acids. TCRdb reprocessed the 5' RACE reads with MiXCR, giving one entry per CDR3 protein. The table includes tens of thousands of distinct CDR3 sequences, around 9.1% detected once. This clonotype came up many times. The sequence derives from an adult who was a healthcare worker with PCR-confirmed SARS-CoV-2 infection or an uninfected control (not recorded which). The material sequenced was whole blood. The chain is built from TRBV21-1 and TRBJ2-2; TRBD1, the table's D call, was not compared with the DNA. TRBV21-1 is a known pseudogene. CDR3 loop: CASRPPGGTGELFF. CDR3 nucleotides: TGTGCCAGCAGACCGCCGGGGGGCACCGGGGAGCTGTTTTTT.